This T cell receptor (beta chain) stems from a study of cytomegalovirus exposure and HLA in healthy donors. PCR employed 60 Vbeta and 13 Jbeta primers. Assay used: immunoSEQ multiplex PCR; TCRdb lists only in-frame clones, some missing. In the table there are about 140,000 clones, about 77% of which are singletons. This clone came up a few times. Its antigen is not identified. V was pared by 6 bases and J by 4 bases, with 8 bases of the junction left unmatched. In germline, CDR1 is MNHNS, CDR2 SASEGT. CDR3 length: 15 amino acids. Study conclusions and caveats: There were reportedly fewer N-insertions in an Asian-associated ancestry cluster than the approximately 670-donor mean, in a later analysis. TCR beta chain V- and J-gene trimming was linked, in a later analysis, to a missense variant in DCLRE1C.

The source material was PBMCs. This chain uses TRBV6-1 with TRBJ2-2, with 7 bases fitting TRBD2. The clonotype was recovered from a female donor in good health and CMV-seronegative. CDR3 loop: CASRGGWGSTGELFF. CDR3 bases: TGTGCCAGCAGGGGGGGGTGGGGGAGCACCGGGGAGCTGTTTTTT.